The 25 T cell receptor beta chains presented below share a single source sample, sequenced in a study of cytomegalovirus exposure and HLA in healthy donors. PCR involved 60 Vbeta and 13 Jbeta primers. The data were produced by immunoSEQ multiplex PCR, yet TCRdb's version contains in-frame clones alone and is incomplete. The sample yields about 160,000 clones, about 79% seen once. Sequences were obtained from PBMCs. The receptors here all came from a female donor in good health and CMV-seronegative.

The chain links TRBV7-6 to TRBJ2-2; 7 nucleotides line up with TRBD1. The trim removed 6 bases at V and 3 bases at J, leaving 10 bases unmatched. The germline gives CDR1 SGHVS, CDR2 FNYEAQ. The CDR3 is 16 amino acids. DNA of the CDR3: TGTGCCAGCAGGCAAGGAATTACAGGGGACACCGGGGAGCTGTTTTTT. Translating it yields CASRQGITGDTGELFF.

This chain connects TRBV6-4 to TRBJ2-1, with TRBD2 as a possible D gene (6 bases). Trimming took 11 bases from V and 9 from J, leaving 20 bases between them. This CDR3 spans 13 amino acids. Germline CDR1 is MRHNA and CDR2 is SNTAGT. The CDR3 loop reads CAASAGEGSEQFF. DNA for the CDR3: TGTGCCGCCTCAGCGGGTGAGGGGAGTGAGCAGTTCTTC.

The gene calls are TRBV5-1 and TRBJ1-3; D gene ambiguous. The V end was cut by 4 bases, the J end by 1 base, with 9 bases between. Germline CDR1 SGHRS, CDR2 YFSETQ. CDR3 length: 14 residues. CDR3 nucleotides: TGCGCCAGCAGCGCGGCCCTTTCTGGAAACACCATATATTTT. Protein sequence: CASSAALSGNTIYF.

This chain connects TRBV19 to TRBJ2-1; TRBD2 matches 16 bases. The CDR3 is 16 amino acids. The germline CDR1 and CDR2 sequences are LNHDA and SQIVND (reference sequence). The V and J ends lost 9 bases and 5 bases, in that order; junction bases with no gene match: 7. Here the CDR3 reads CASLGLAGGPNNEQFF. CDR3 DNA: TGTGCCAGCCTGGGACTAGCGGGGGGGCCCAACAATGAGCAGTTCTTC.

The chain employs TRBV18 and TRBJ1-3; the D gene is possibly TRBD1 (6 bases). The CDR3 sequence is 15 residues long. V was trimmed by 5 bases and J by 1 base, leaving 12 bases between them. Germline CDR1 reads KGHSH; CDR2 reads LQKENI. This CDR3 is CASSIRQVSGNTIYF. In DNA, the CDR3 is TGTGCCAGCTCAATACGACAGGTTTCTGGAAACACCATATATTTT.

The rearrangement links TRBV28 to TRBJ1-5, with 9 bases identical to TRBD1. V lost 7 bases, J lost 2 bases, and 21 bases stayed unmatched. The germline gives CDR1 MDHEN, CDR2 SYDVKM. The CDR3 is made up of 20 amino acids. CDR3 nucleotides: TGTGCCAGCATCCACCGCTCCGAACGGGGCTGGGACAGGGGCAATCAGCCCCAGCATTTT. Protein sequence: CASIHRSERGWDRGNQPQHF.

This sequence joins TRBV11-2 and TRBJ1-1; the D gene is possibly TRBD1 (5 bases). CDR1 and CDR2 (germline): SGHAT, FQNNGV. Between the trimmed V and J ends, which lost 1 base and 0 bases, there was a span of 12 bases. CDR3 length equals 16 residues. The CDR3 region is CASSLGGEGLNTEAFF. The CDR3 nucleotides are TGTGCCAGCAGCTTAGGTGGGGAGGGACTGAACACTGAAGCTTTCTTT.

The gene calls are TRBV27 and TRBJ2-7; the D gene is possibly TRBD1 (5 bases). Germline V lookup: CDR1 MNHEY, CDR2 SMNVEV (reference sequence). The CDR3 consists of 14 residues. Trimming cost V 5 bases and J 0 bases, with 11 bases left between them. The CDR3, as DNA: TGTGCCAGCAGTCTCAGGGTATACTCCTACGAGCAGTACTTC. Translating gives CASSLRVYSYEQYF.

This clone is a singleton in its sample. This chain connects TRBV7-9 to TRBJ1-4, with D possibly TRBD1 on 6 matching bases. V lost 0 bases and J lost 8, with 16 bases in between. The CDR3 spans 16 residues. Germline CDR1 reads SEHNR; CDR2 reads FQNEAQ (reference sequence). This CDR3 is CASSLAPTGSSEKLFF. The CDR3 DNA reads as TGTGCCAGCAGCTTAGCGCCTACAGGGTCGTCGGAAAAACTGTTTTTT.

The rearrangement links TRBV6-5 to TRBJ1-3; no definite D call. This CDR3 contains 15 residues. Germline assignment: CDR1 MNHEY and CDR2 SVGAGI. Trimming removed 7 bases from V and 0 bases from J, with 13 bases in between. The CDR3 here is CASKYREFSGNTIYF. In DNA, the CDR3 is TGTGCCAGCAAGTACCGGGAATTCTCTGGAAACACCATATATTTT.

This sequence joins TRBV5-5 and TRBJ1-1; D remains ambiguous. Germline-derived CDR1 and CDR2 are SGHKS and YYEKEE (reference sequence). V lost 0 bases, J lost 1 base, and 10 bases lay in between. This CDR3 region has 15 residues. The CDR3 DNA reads TGTGCCAGCAGCTTGGAAGCCGTTCAGAACACTGAAGCTTTCTTT. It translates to CASSLEAVQNTEAFF.

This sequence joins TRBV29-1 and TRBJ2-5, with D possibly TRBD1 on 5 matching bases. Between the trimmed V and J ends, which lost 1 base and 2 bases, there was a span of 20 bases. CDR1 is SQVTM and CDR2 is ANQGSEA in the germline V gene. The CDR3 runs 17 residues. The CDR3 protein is CSVEVRALDRKQETQYF. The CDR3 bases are TGCAGCGTTGAAGTCAGGGCTTTAGACAGAAAACAAGAGACCCAGTACTTC.

CDR3 sequence: CASSFQGTGELFF. The CDR3, as DNA: TGTGCCAGCAGTTTTCAGGGTACCGGGGAGCTGTTTTTT. This chain connects TRBV7-3 to TRBJ2-2, with D perhaps TRBD1 (5 bases). The CDR3 contains 13 residues. V lost 6 bases to trimming and J lost 5 bases, with 10 bases between them. CDR1 and CDR2 from the germline V gene are SGHTA and FQGTGA.

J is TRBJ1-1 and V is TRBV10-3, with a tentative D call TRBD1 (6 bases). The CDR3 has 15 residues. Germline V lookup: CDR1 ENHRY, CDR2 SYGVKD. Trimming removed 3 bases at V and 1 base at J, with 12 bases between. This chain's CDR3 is CAISDQQGSNTEAFF. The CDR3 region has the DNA TGTGCCATCAGTGACCAACAGGGATCGAACACTGAAGCTTTCTTT.

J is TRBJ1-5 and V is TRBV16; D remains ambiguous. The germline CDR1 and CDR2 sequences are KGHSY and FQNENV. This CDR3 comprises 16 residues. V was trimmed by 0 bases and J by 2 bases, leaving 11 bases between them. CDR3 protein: CASSQSRGTGNQPQHF. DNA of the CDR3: TGTGCCAGCAGCCAATCTCGGGGTACGGGCAATCAGCCCCAGCATTTT.

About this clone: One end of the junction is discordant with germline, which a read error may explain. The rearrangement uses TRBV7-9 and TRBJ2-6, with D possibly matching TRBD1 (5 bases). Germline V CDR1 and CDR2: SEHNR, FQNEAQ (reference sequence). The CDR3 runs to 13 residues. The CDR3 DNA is TGTGCCAGCAGCCAAGCTGGGGCCAACGGCCTGACTTTC. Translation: CASSQAGANGLTF.

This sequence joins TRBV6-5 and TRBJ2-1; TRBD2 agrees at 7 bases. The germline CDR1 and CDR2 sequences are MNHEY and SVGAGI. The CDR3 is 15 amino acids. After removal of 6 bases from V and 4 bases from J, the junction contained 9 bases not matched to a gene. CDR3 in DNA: TGTGCCAGCAGGCTCACTAGCGCGATATACAATGAGCAGTTCTTC. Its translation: CASRLTSAIYNEQFF.

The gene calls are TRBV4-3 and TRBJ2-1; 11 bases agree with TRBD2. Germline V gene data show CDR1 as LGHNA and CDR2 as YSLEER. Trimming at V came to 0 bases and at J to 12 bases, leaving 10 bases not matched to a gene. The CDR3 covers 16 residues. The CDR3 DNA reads TGCGCCAGCAGCCAAGATCAAGCTAGCGGGGGGCCACGGCAGTTCTTC. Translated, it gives CASSQDQASGGPRQFF.

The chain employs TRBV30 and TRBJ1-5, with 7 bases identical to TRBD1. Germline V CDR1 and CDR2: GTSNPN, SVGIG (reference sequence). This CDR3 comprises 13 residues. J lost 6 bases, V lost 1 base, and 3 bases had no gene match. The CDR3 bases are TGTGCCTGGAGTGAACAGGGGAGTCAGCCCCAGCATTTT. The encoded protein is CAWSEQGSQPQHF.

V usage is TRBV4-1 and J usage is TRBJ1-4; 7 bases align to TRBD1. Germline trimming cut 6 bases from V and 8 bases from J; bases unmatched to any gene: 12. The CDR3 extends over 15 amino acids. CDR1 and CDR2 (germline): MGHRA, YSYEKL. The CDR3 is CASRAVQGKSEKLFF. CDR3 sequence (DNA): TGCGCCAGCAGAGCCGTACAGGGGAAATCCGAAAAACTGTTTTTT.

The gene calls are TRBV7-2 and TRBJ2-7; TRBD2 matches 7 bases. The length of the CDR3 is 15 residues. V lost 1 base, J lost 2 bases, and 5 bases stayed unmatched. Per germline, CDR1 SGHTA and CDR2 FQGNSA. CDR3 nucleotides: TGTGCCAGCAGCTTAGAACGGGGGGTCCCCTACGAGCAGTACTTC. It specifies CASSLERGVPYEQYF.

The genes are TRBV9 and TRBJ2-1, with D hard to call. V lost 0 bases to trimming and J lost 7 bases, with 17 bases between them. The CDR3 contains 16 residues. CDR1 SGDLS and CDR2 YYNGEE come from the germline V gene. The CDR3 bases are TGTGCCAGCAGCGTAGCTCCGGTCATTCCTAGTAATGAGCAGTTCTTC. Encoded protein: CASSVAPVIPSNEQFF. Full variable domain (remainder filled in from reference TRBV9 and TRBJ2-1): DSGVTQTPKHLITATGQRVTLRCSPRSGDLSVYWYQQSLDQGLQFLIQYYNGEERAKGNILERFSAQQFPDLHSELNLSSLELGDSALYFCASSVAPVIPSNEQFFGPGTRLTVL.

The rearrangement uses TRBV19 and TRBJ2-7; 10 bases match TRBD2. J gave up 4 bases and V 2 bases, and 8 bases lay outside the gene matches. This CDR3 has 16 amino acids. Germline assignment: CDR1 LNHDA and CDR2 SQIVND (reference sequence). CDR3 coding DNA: TGTGCCAGTAGTATATCGGTTCGAGCGGGAGGGTACGAGCAGTACTTC. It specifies CASSISVRAGGYEQYF.

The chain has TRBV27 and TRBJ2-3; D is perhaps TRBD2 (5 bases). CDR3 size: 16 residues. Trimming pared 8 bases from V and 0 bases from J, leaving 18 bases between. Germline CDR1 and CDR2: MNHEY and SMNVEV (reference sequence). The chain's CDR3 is CASGSRFRESTDTQYF. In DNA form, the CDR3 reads TGTGCCAGCGGTTCGCGGTTTCGGGAAAGCACAGATACGCAGTATTTT.

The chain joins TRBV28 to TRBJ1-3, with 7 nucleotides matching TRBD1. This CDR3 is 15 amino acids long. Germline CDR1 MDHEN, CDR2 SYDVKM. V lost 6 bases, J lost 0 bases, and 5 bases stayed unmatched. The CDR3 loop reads CASSGQDNSGNTIYF. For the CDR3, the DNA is TGTGCCAGCAGCGGACAGGACAACTCTGGAAACACCATATATTTT.